This record looks at one TCR beta chain sequence and its context. What it recognizes is unknown. Researchers ran immunoSEQ v3.0 at survey level. Data came from immunoSEQ multiplex PCR; TCRdb stores just in-frame clones and leaves some out. There are over 10,000 clones in the sample; roughly three quarters occur only once, and about 20% lies in the top ten. V shed 4 bases and J shed 1 base, with 7 bases lying between them. In germline, CDR1 is LNHNV, CDR2 YYDKDF (reference sequence). This CDR3 comprises 13 residues. This sample stems from a study of long-term antiretroviral therapy in people with HIV. Overall study results and limits: Diversity measured after ART increased yet remained under transplant donor controls.

This specimen was unsorted PBMCs, taken 0.5 years before starting antiretroviral therapy. The chain uses TRBV15 and TRBJ2-5; D is perhaps TRBD1 (5 bases). This receptor was taken from a middle-aged woman with HIV. Written as DNA, the CDR3 is TGTGCCACCAGCACCGACAGCCAAGAGACCCAGTACTTC. Translation gives CATSTDSQETQYF.